A few counts support the clone carrying this TCR beta chain. These data are taken from a study of blood T cells in healthy people across ages. Every participating donor contributed roughly 10 milliliters of peripheral blood through a draw. Using a J-beta primer mix together with a sample-barcoded 5' primer, a second PCR was run for roughly 6 to 12 cycles. TCRdb reanalysed the 5' RACE reads using MiXCR and keeps one entry per CDR3 protein. The data hold some 1,800,000 distinct CDR3 sequences, with about two fifths observed a single time. This CDR3 comprises 14 residues. In germline, CDR1 is SGHRS, CDR2 YFSETQ. The V and J ends lost 4 bases and 1 base, in that order; junction bases with no gene match: 4.

The V call is TRBV5-1, the J call TRBJ1-1; TRBD1 matches 7 bases. The source is a human donor in good health. Sequencing was done on a sample of blood. Here the CDR3 DNA reads TGCGCCAGCAGCGTGGACAGGCAGAACACTGAAGCTTTCTTT. Amino acid sequence: CASSVDRQNTEAFF.